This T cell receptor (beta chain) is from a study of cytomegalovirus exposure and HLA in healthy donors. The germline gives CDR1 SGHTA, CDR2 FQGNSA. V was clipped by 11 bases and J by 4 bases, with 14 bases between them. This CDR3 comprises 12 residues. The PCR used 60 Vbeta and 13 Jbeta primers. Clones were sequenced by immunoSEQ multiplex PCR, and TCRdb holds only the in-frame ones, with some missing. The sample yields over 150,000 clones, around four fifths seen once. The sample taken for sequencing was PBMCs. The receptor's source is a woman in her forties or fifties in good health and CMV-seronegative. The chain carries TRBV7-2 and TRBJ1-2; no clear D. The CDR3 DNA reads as TGTGCCTCCCACAGAACCAGCTATGGCTACACCTTC. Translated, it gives CASHRTSYGYTF. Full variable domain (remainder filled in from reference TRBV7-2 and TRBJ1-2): GAGVSQSPSNKVTEKGKDVELRCDPISGHTALYWYRQSLGQGLEFLIYFQGNSAPDKSGLPSDRFSAERTGGSVSTLTIQRTQQEDSAVYLCASHRTSYGYTFGSGTRLTVV.